Each of the 5 T cell receptor beta chains below was sequenced from the same sample in a study of vaccination effects on CD4 cells after COVID-19. The protocol was immunoSEQ multiplex PCR, while the TCRdb copy is restricted to in-frame clones and leaves out a portion. The table records tens of thousands of clones, 72% of them present only once. The antigens for these receptors are not known. CD4+ T cell isolation took place after approximately 11 days of culture. The starting material was CD4+ T cells from PBMCs cultured without peptide, obtained before COVID-19 vaccination. All receptors come from a human donor who had a prior SARS-CoV-2 infection.

This sequence joins TRBV3-1 (or the pseudogene TRBV3-2) and TRBJ2-2; no reliable D call. The CDR3 loop spans 15 amino acids. V lost 1 base, J lost 3 bases, and 9 bases lay in between. Germline lookup yields CDR1 LGHDT and CDR2 YNNKEL (reference sequence). The CDR3 sequence is CASSQAVTDTGELFF. CDR3 bases: TGTGCCAGCAGCCAAGCTGTTACAGACACCGGGGAGCTGTTTTTT.

The rearrangement links TRBV18 to TRBJ2-1; 8 bases fit TRBD1. The CDR3 is 16 amino acids. Looked up from germline, CDR1 is KGHSH and CDR2 is LQKENI. J was trimmed by 4 bases and V by 2 bases; bases with no gene match: 7. CDR3 in amino acids: CASSPAGTGSYNEQFF. CDR3 bases: TGTGCCAGCTCACCAGCCGGGACAGGATCGTACAATGAGCAGTTCTTC.

This chain uses TRBV5-8 with TRBJ2-2, with D tentatively TRBD1 (5 bases). CDR3 length equals 17 residues. CDR1 and CDR2 from the germline V gene are SGHTS and YDEGEE. Trimming removed 4 bases from V and 4 bases from J, with 20 bases in between. For the CDR3, the DNA is TGTGCCAGCAGCGCCTCCCCCGGCAGGGAACGCACCGGGGAGCTGTTTTTT. Encoded protein: CASSASPGRERTGELFF. The full variable domain, rest sourced from reference TRBV5-8 and TRBJ2-2, is EAGVTQSPTHLIKTRGQQATLRCSPISGHTSVYWYQQALGLGLQFLLWYDEGEERNRGNFPPRFSGRQFPNYSSELNVNALELEDSALYLCASSASPGRERTGELFFGEGSRLTVL.

V and J are TRBV18 and TRBJ2-1; D remains unclear. From germline, CDR1 is KGHSH and CDR2 LQKENI. The ends were cut back, 3 bases at V and 6 bases at J, with 15 bases in the middle. This CDR3 comprises 15 residues. CDR3 in DNA: TGTGCCAGCTCACCCCCTTCGGGTTCAAGCAATGAGCAGTTCTTC. Protein product: CASSPPSGSSNEQFF.

The chain's CDR3 is CASSSLRTNNEQFF. The CDR3 DNA reads as TGTGCCAGCAGCAGCCTCCGGACTAACAATGAGCAGTTCTTC. The chain employs TRBV6-5 and TRBJ2-1; the D gene is possibly TRBD2 (6 bases). V gave up 6 bases and J gave up 5 bases, with 14 bases separating them. CDR3 length equals 14 residues. Germline values: CDR1 MNHEY, CDR2 SVGAGI.